These 3 T cell receptor beta chains came from one sample sequenced in a study of CD8+ T cells in alopecia areata. Isolated RNA was reverse transcribed into cDNA used as the sequencing template. The table came from immunoSEQ multiplex PCR; TCRdb's copy has only in-frame clones and leaves some out. The table has hundreds of thousands of clones, roughly 69% seen once; the top ten hold around 1.2%. The sequencing here drew on CD4+ T cells sorted from blood, taken at week 0. The receptors derive from a human donor with alopecia areata.

The rearrangement joins TRBV29-1 to TRBJ1-5; 7 nucleotides align to TRBD1. The V segment lost 7 bases and the J segment 1 base; nucleotides outside the gene matches: 4. The CDR3 has 13 residues. Germline-derived CDR1 and CDR2 are SQVTM and ANQGSEA. The CDR3 DNA follows: TGCAGCGGATCGACAGGGAGCAATCAGCCCCAGCATTTT. Translated: CSGSTGSNQPQHF.

The genes are TRBV19 and TRBJ2-7; TRBD1 matches at 10 bases. V lost 5 bases and J lost 5; bases outside the gene matches: 15. CDR3 size: 17 residues. In germline, CDR1 is LNHDA, CDR2 SQIVND (reference sequence). The chain's CDR3 is CASSPWMRQGASNEQYF. In DNA form, the CDR3 reads TGTGCCAGTAGTCCTTGGATGAGACAGGGGGCGTCCAACGAGCAGTACTTC.

The gene calls are TRBV5-1 and TRBJ1-5; a weak D match, TRBD1 (6 bases). CDR1 and CDR2 from the germline V gene are SGHRS and YFSETQ. V dropped 7 bases and J dropped 1 base, with 15 bases sitting between them. The CDR3 totals 15 residues. This CDR3 reads CASPGGTQSNQPQHF. CDR3 nucleotides: TGCGCCAGCCCTGGCGGGACACAAAGCAATCAGCCCCAGCATTTT.